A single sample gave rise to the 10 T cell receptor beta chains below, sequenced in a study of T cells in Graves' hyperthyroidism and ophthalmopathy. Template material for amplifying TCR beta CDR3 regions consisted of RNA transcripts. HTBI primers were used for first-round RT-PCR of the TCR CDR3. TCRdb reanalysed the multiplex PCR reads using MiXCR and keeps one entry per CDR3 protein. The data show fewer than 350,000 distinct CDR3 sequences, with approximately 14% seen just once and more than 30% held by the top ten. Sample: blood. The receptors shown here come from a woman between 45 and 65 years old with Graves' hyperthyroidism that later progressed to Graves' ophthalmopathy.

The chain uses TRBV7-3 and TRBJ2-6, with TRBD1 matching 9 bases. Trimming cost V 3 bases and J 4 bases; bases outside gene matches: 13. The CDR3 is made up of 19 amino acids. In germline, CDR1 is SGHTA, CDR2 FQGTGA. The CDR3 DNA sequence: TGTGCCAGCAGCTTCGGCGGCGGGACAGGGTATGACGGGGCCAACGTCCTGACTTTC. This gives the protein CASSFGGGTGYDGANVLTF.

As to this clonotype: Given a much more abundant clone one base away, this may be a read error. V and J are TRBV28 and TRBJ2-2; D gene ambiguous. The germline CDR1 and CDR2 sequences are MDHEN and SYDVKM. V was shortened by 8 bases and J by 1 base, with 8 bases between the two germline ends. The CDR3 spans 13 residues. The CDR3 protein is CASVQMNTGELFF. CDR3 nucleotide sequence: TGTGCCAGCGTACAGATGAACACCGGGGAGCTGTTTTTT.

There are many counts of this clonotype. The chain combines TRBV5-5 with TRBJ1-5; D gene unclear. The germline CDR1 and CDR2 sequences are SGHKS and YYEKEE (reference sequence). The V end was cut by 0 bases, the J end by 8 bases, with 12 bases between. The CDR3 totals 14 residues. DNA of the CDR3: TGTGCCAGCAGCTTGGGGCACCATAGGGAGCCCCAGCATTTT. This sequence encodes CASSLGHHREPQHF.

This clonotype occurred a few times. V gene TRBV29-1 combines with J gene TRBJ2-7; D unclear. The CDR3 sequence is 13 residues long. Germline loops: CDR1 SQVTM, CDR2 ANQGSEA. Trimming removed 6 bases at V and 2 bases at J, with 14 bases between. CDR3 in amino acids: CSVLPGNTYEQYF. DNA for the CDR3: TGCAGCGTCCTCCCGGGCAACACCTACGAGCAGTACTTC.

The DNA of the CDR3 is TGTGCCAGCAGTTTGGACCCCTCCTATCCTGAAGCTTTCTTT. Its translation is CASSLDPSYPEAFF. The V gene is TRBV27, the J gene TRBJ1-1, with D hard to call. The V end lost 3 bases, the J end lost 6 bases, and 14 bases lay between the germline ends. This CDR3 contains 14 residues. Per the germline V gene, CDR1 is MNHEY and CDR2 is SMNVEV (reference sequence).

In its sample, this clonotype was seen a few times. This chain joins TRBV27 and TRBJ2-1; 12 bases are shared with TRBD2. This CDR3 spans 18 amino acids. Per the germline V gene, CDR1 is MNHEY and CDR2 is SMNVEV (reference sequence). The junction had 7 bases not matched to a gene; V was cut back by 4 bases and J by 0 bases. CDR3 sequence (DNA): TGTGCCAGCAGTTCTACTAGCGGGAGGTCCCGCTCCTACAATGAGCAGTTCTTC. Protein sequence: CASSSTSGRSRSYNEQFF.

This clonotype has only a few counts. The CDR3 loop reads CATSRDRGGSDTQYF. CDR3 DNA sequence: TGTGCCACCAGCAGAGATCGCGGAGGGTCAGATACGCAGTATTTT. The chain links TRBV15 to TRBJ2-3; a possible D gene is TRBD2 (6 bases). The CDR3 has 15 amino acids. Deletions cut 0 bases from V and 4 bases from J, with 11 bases between. Looked up from germline, CDR1 is LNHNV and CDR2 is YYDKDF (reference sequence).

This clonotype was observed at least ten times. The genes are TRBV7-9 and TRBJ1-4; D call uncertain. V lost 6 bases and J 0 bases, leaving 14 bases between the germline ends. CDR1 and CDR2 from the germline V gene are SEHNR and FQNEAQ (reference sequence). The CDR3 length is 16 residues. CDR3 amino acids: CASRDATGSTNEKLFF. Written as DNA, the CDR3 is TGTGCCAGCAGGGACGCGACGGGTTCAACTAATGAAAAACTGTTTTTT.

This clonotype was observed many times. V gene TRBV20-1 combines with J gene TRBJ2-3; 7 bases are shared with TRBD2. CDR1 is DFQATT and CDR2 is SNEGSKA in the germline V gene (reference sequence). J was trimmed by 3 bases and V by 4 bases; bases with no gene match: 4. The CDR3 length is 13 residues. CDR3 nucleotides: TGCAGTGCTATCGGCGGGAGAACAGATACGCAGTATTTT. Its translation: CSAIGGRTDTQYF.

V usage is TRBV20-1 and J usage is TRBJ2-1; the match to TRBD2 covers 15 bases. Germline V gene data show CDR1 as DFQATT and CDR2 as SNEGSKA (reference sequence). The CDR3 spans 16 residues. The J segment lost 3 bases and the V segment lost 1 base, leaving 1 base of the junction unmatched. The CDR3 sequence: CSARGTSGRGYNEQFF. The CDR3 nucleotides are TGCAGTGCTAGAGGGACTAGCGGGAGGGGCTACAATGAGCAGTTCTTC.